A selection of T cell receptor beta chains follows, all from one sample in a study of blood T cell repertoires in COVID-19. This table comes from immunoSEQ multiplex PCR, and its TCRdb copy is limited to in-frame clones, with some not included. The repertoire holds roughly 320,000 clones, about 87% seen once, with approximately 6% in the top ten. What was sequenced was peripheral blood. All receptors derive from a woman between 45 and 65 years old with COVID-19, enrolled during active disease. CDR3s include the opening cysteine and the closing phenylalanine or tryptophan. D genes are given only for firm matches. A row's size may be missing; if present it is once, few, many or a size class.

size: -
V: TRBV9
J: TRBJ1-5
D: -
DNA: TGTGCCAGCAGCGCTTCAGGGAACCAGCCCCAGCATTTT
CDR3: CASSASGNQPQHF

size: -
V: TRBV5-1
J: TRBJ2-7
D: TRBD2
DNA: TGCGCCAGCAGCTTGGGGCGGGAGAGCGAGCAGTACTTC
CDR3: CASSLGRESEQYF

size: -
V: TRBV6-5
J: TRBJ2-7
D: TRBD2
DNA: TGTGCCAGCCGGGGGTCGGCTAGCGGAGCCTACGAGCAGTACTTC
CDR3: CASRGSASGAYEQYF

size: -
V: TRBV4-3
J: TRBJ2-2
D: TRBD2
DNA: TGCGCCAGCAGCCCACTAGCGGTTAACACCGGGGAGCTGTTTTTT
CDR3: CASSPLAVNTGELFF

size: -
V: TRBV11-3
J: TRBJ2-1
D: TRBD2
DNA: TGTGCCAGCAGCTTAGCGGGGGGGAATGAGCAGTTCTTC
CDR3: CASSLAGGNEQFF

size: -
V: TRBV18
J: TRBJ2-3
D: -
DNA: TGTGCCAGCTCACTACAACCCCCTAGCGCCTACACAGATACGCAGTATTTT
CDR3: CASSLQPPSAYTDTQYF

size: -
V: TRBV7-2
J: TRBJ1-2
D: -
DNA: TGTGCCAGCAGCTTAGAGAGGAGGGGCGGCTATGGCTACACCTTC
CDR3: CASSLERRGGYGYTF

size: once
V: TRBV29-1
J: TRBJ2-7
D: -
DNA: TGCAGCGTGCTCCCCTCTAGCTCCTACGAGCAGTACTTC
CDR3: CSVLPSSSYEQYF

size: -
V: TRBV6-5
J: TRBJ1-1
D: -
DNA: TGTGCCAGCAGCGACAGAGGAGTCACTGAAGCTTTCTTT
CDR3: CASSDRGVTEAFF

size: -
V: TRBV30
J: TRBJ2-1
D: -
DNA: TGTGCCAGACAGTCCTTGAGCTCCTACAATGAGCAGTTCTTC
CDR3: CARQSLSSYNEQFF

size: -
V: TRBV21-1
J: TRBJ2-2
D: -
DNA: TGTGCCAGCAAACAGGGTCCGTCCACCGGGGAGCTGTTTTTT
CDR3: CASKQGPSTGELFF

size: -
V: TRBV2
J: TRBJ2-7
D: -
DNA: TGTGCGGGGGCAGGTGGGTCCTACGAGCAGTACTTC
CDR3: CAGAGGSYEQYF

size: -
V: TRBV4-1
J: TRBJ2-7
D: -
DNA: TGCGCCAGCAGCCAAGTGGCGGAGCAGGGCTACGAGCAGTACTTC
CDR3: CASSQVAEQGYEQYF

size: -
V: TRBV24-1
J: TRBJ2-3
D: TRBD2
DNA: TGTGCCACCAGTGAGTTAACTAGCGGGAGTTTCACAGATACGCAGTATTTT
CDR3: CATSELTSGSFTDTQYF

size: -
V: TRBV11-3
J: TRBJ2-2
D: -
DNA: TGTGCCAGCAGCGTAGCCCTCACCGGGGAGCTGTTTTTT
CDR3: CASSVALTGELFF

size: -
V: TRBV5-8
J: TRBJ2-5
D: -
DNA: TGTGCCAGCAGCTCCGGACCGGGGAAGGGCAGGTTCCAAGAGACCCAGTACTTC
CDR3: CASSSGPGKGRFQETQYF

size: -
V: TRBV7-8
J: TRBJ1-4
D: TRBD1
DNA: TGTGCCAGCAGCCTACAGGGGGCGAACGCAAATGAAAAACTGTTTTTT
CDR3: CASSLQGANANEKLFF

size: -
V: TRBV19
J: TRBJ2-7
D: -
DNA: TGTGCCAGTAGTATAGACCCGACTAGGGGCTCCTACGAGCAGTACTTC
CDR3: CASSIDPTRGSYEQYF

size: -
V: TRBV18
J: TRBJ2-3
D: -
DNA: TGTGCCAGCTCACCTGGACAGCACACAGATACGCAGTATTTT
CDR3: CASSPGQHTDTQYF

size: once
V: TRBV19
J: TRBJ2-2
D: -
DNA: TGTGCCAGTAGTAGAGACAGGAACACCGGGGAGCTGTTTTTT
CDR3: CASSRDRNTGELFF

size: -
V: TRBV6-5
J: TRBJ1-2
D: -
DNA: TGTGCCAGCACCCGAGCACAGGGCGAGACGCGTGGCTACACCTTC
CDR3: CASTRAQGETRGYTF

size: -
V: TRBV27
J: TRBJ2-1
D: TRBD2
DNA: TGTGCCAGCGGGGGGGCCTACAATGAGCAGTTCTTC
CDR3: CASGGAYNEQFF

size: once
V: TRBV3-1/TRBV3-2
J: TRBJ2-3
D: TRBD2
DNA: TGTGCCAGCAGCCAACAACTAGCGGGAGGGGGAGATACGCAGTATTTT
CDR3: CASSQQLAGGGDTQYF

size: -
V: TRBV9
J: TRBJ1-1
D: TRBD1
DNA: TGTGCCAGCAGCGTAGCACCACCCGACAGGGGGTCGACTGAAGCTTTCTTT
CDR3: CASSVAPPDRGSTEAFF

size: -
V: TRBV4-2
J: TRBJ1-1
D: TRBD1
DNA: TGTGCCAGCAGCCAACCGGGGACAGGGGTCGGCACTGAAGCTTTCTTT
CDR3: CASSQPGTGVGTEAFF

size: few
V: TRBV6-5
J: TRBJ2-7
D: TRBD2
DNA: TGTGCCAGCAGTCTCGGGACTAGCGGGAGAAGTAAGCAGTACTTC
CDR3: CASSLGTSGRSKQYF

size: once
V: TRBV5-6
J: TRBJ2-7
D: -
DNA: TGTGCCAGCAGCTTGGGGCCGGGCGAGCAGTACTTC
CDR3: CASSLGPGEQYF

size: -
V: TRBV4-2
J: TRBJ1-1
D: TRBD1
DNA: TGTGCCAGCAGCCCACCGGGACAGGGGGAAACTGAAGCTTTCTTT
CDR3: CASSPPGQGETEAFF

size: -
V: TRBV12-3/TRBV12-4
J: TRBJ2-7
D: -
DNA: TGTGCCAGCATGGTCGGTGGTTGGGCCGAGCAGTACTTC
CDR3: CASMVGGWAEQYF

size: -
V: TRBV4-2
J: TRBJ2-2
D: -
DNA: TGTGCCAGCAGCCAAGATCCTGTCGCGAACACCGGGGAGCTGTTTTTT
CDR3: CASSQDPVANTGELFF

size: -
V: TRBV9
J: TRBJ1-3
D: TRBD1
DNA: TGTGCCAGCAACGGACAGGGCGAAAACACCATATATTTT
CDR3: CASNGQGENTIYF

size: -
V: TRBV6-2/TRBV6-3
J: TRBJ1-1
D: -
DNA: TGTGCCAGCAGCCCCTCGGGGTCTATGCACACTGAAGCTTTCTTT
CDR3: CASSPSGSMHTEAFF

size: -
V: TRBV19
J: TRBJ1-2
D: -
DNA: TGTGCCAGTAGTACCAGGGCCTATGGCTACACCTTC
CDR3: CASSTRAYGYTF

size: -
V: TRBV24-1
J: TRBJ2-1
D: -
DNA: TGTGCCACCAGTGACTCCCTAGCCACTTCCTACAATGAGCAGTTCTTC
CDR3: CATSDSLATSYNEQFF

size: few
V: TRBV19
J: TRBJ1-2
D: -
DNA: TGTGCCAGTAGTATAGACGGCTATGGCTACACCTTC
CDR3: CASSIDGYGYTF

size: -
V: TRBV7-9
J: TRBJ2-3
D: TRBD2
DNA: TGTGCCAGCAGCTTAGGGGACTATAACACAGATACGCAGTATTTT
CDR3: CASSLGDYNTDTQYF

size: -
V: TRBV6-1
J: TRBJ2-5
D: TRBD2
DNA: TGTGCCAGCAGTGACGGGGGGGGGTTGGAGACCCAGTACTTC
CDR3: CASSDGGGLETQYF

size: -
V: TRBV7-2
J: TRBJ1-2
D: TRBD1
DNA: TGTGCCAGCAGCTTTGGGACAGGGGTTTTTGGCTACACCTTC
CDR3: CASSFGTGVFGYTF

size: -
V: TRBV5-5
J: TRBJ2-3
D: TRBD2
DNA: TGTGCCAGCAGCTTCATATCGGGGACTAGGGGAACGCAGTATTTT
CDR3: CASSFISGTRGTQYF

size: -
V: TRBV25-1
J: TRBJ1-1
D: TRBD1
DNA: TGTGCCAGCAGTACCGGGACAGGGCGTATGAACACTGAAGCTTTCTTT
CDR3: CASSTGTGRMNTEAFF

size: -
V: TRBV25-1
J: TRBJ2-4
D: TRBD2
DNA: TGTGCCAGCAGTGTTGCGGGGGTAGCCAAAAACATTCAGTACTTC
CDR3: CASSVAGVAKNIQYF

size: -
V: TRBV19
J: TRBJ2-1
D: TRBD1
DNA: TGTGCCAGTAGTACTGGTACACAGGGGATTTCCTACAATGAGCAGTTCTTC
CDR3: CASSTGTQGISYNEQFF

size: -
V: TRBV19
J: TRBJ1-2
D: -
DNA: TGTGCCAGTAGGAAAGGGGGAGGGGACTATGGCTACACCTTC
CDR3: CASRKGGGDYGYTF

size: -
V: TRBV11-3
J: TRBJ2-7
D: -
DNA: TGTGCCAGCAGCTTAGGAGGGACAACATACGAGCAGTACTTC
CDR3: CASSLGGTTYEQYF

size: -
V: TRBV3-1/TRBV3-2
J: TRBJ1-1
D: TRBD1
DNA: TGTGCCAGCAGACCCGGACAGGGGGCAAAGAACACTGAAGCTTTCTTT
CDR3: CASRPGQGAKNTEAFF

size: -
V: TRBV7-2
J: TRBJ2-7
D: TRBD2
DNA: TGTGCCAGCAGCTTACCCCGGGGGGTCGGCTACGAGCAGTACTTC
CDR3: CASSLPRGVGYEQYF

size: -
V: TRBV20-1
J: TRBJ2-1
D: -
DNA: TGCAGTGCTAGAGATCAAGCGGAGCAGTTCTTC
CDR3: CSARDQAEQFF

size: -
V: TRBV3-1/TRBV3-2
J: TRBJ1-1
D: TRBD1
DNA: TGTGCCAGCAGCCAGAGCGCAGGGGGGAAAGCTTTCTTT
CDR3: CASSQSAGGKAFF

size: -
V: TRBV5-4
J: TRBJ2-5
D: TRBD1
DNA: TGTGCCAGCAGCTCCAAAAAGACAGGGGGCTTGGAGACCCAGTACTTC
CDR3: CASSSKKTGGLETQYF

size: -
V: TRBV5-4
J: TRBJ1-6
D: TRBD1
DNA: TGTGCCAGCAGCTCCGGACAGGGCACTTCACCCCTCCACTTT
CDR3: CASSSGQGTSPLHF

size: -
V: TRBV4-2
J: TRBJ2-3
D: TRBD2
DNA: TGTGCCAGCAGATCCGGGACTAGCTCGCAGTATTTT
CDR3: CASRSGTSSQYF

size: -
V: TRBV5-6
J: TRBJ1-4
D: TRBD1
DNA: TGTGCCAGCAGCGGACAGGGGACGGGTAATGAAAAACTGTTTTTT
CDR3: CASSGQGTGNEKLFF

size: -
V: TRBV2
J: TRBJ2-5
D: TRBD2
DNA: TGTGCCAGCAGGGGGGGGACTAGCGCCGAGACCCAGTACTTC
CDR3: CASRGGTSAETQYF

size: -
V: TRBV5-1
J: TRBJ1-2
D: -
DNA: TGCGCCAGCAGCCGGCAGGGAGGGTCCGATGGCTACACCTTC
CDR3: CASSRQGGSDGYTF

size: -
V: TRBV11-2
J: TRBJ2-3
D: TRBD2
DNA: TGTGCCAGCAGCTTACGCGGGAGTTTCACAGATACGCAGTATTTT
CDR3: CASSLRGSFTDTQYF